These T cell receptor beta chains were read from a single sample in a study of shared clonotypes between healthy human individuals. Only in-frame clones appear in the TCRdb table, and some are missing; sequencing was by immunoSEQ multiplex PCR. The profile covers about 1 million clones, with around 74% appearing a single time and roughly 1.4% taken by the ten largest. The sample consisted of memory CD4+ T cells sorted from blood. The receptors were sampled from a man aged 18 to 29 in good health. CDR3s include the opening cysteine and the closing phenylalanine or tryptophan. A D gene is named only where the DNA matches it firmly. Where a row states a size, it is once, few, many or the class of an expanded clone; other rows omit it.

d_call clone_size j_call v_call cdr3_nt cdr3_aa
TRBD2 . TRBJ2-7 TRBV10-2 TGCGCCAGCAGAGGGACTAGCGGGAGGGCCAGGTACGAGCAGTACTTC CASRGTSGRARYEQYF
. . TRBJ1-1 TRBV6-5 TGTGCCAGCAGTTACGGGGGAAGGTCTGAAGCTTTCTTT CASSYGGRSEAFF
. . TRBJ2-7 TRBV30 TGTGCCTGGAGCATAGGAAACTACGAGCAGTACTTC CAWSIGNYEQYF
. . TRBJ2-5 TRBV5-1 TGCGCCAGCAGCCGGGACCCTGAAGGGGAGACCCAGTACTTC CASSRDPEGETQYF
. few TRBJ2-2 TRBV7-2 TGTGCCAGCAGCATTAGCGGGAACACCGGGGAGCTGTTTTTT CASSISGNTGELFF
. . TRBJ2-4 TRBV30 TGTGCCTGGACGGTTTTGGGAAACATTCAGTACTTC CAWTVLGNIQYF
. once TRBJ1-2 TRBV9 TGTGCCAGCAGCGTAGAGGGCGGGAACTATGGCTACACCTTC CASSVEGGNYGYTF
. . TRBJ2-3 TRBV11-2 TGTGCCAGCAGCTTAGGGAGACAGACAACTCAGTATTTT CASSLGRQTTQYF
. . TRBJ2-2 TRBV7-9 TGTGCCAGCAGCTTAAGGGGGGCGGCGAACACCGGGGAGCTGTTTTTT CASSLRGAANTGELFF
TRBD2 . TRBJ2-7 TRBV30 TGTGCCTGGAGTGCTCGCGGGAGATCTTACGAGCAGTACTTC CAWSARGRSYEQYF
TRBD1 . TRBJ2-3 TRBV5-4 TGTGCCAGCAGCTTGGGGGGACAGGGGACAGATACGCAGTATTTT CASSLGGQGTDTQYF
. few TRBJ1-1 TRBV6-5 TGTGCCAGCAGTTACATTGAAACGCATGAAGCTTTCTTT CASSYIETHEAFF
TRBD2 . TRBJ2-7 TRBV5-4 TGTGCCAGCAGCCCGGGACTAGCGGGAGTCTACGAGCAGTACTTC CASSPGLAGVYEQYF
. once TRBJ1-4 TRBV28 TGTGCCAGTAGTTTATTGGGTTTTACTTTAACAACTAATGAAAAACTGTTTTTT CASSLLGFTLTTNEKLFF
. . TRBJ2-3 TRBV6-5 TGTGCCAGCAGGGCGGCCAGGGGAACGGATACGCAGTATTTT CASRAARGTDTQYF
. . TRBJ1-2 TRBV7-9 TGTGCCAGCAGCTTGGGAAGTTATAGTGGTGAACAGAACTATGGCTACACCTTC CASSLGSYSGEQNYGYTF
. . TRBJ2-5 TRBV5-1 TGCGCCAGCAGCTTGGGGCAGAATCCCCAAGAGACCCAGTACTTC CASSLGQNPQETQYF
. . TRBJ2-5 TRBV5-1 TGCGCCAGCAGCCGCATGGGTCTGCAAGAGACCCAGTACTTC CASSRMGLQETQYF
. . TRBJ2-2 TRBV11-2 TGTGCCAGCAGCTACCAACCAGGGGCCGGGGAGCTGTTTTTT CASSYQPGAGELFF
TRBD1 . TRBJ2-7 TRBV5-1 TGCGCCAGCAGCCAGAGACAGGGTGAATCCTACGAGCAGTACTTC CASSQRQGESYEQYF
. . TRBJ1-6 TRBV29-1 TGCAGCGTTGGACAGGAACTCAATTCACCCCTCCACTTT CSVGQELNSPLHF
. . TRBJ2-2 TRBV27 TGTGCCAGCAGTTTAAGTCAAACGACCGGGGAGCTGTTTTTT CASSLSQTTGELFF
. once TRBJ2-7 TRBV5-1 TGCGCCAGCAGCTTACTCATAGGACCTGAGCAGTACTTC CASSLLIGPEQYF
. few TRBJ1-1 TRBV29-1 TGCAGCGTCAGTGGAATTCGTATGAACACTGAAGCTTTCTTT CSVSGIRMNTEAFF
. . TRBJ1-4 TRBV2 TGTGCCAGCAAGTATGGGGCGTATGAAAAACTGTTTTTT CASKYGAYEKLFF
. . TRBJ2-3 TRBV20-1 TGCAGTGCGATACTTTCGGATACGCAGTATTTT CSAILSDTQYF
TRBD1 . TRBJ1-1 TRBV5-4 TGTGCCATCCGACAGGGGCCTATGAACACTGAAGCTTTCTTT CAIRQGPMNTEAFF
. . TRBJ1-3 TRBV19 TGTGCCAGTAGAACCGGGGCCGCCGGAAACACCATATATTTT CASRTGAAGNTIYF
TRBD2 . TRBJ2-7 TRBV6-1 TGTGCCAGCAGTGCCGCGGGACTAGTAAGCTACGAGCAGTACTTC CASSAAGLVSYEQYF
. . TRBJ2-5 TRBV2 TGTGCCAGCAGTGAAGAGCAGGGGAGAGGAGAGACCCAGTACTTC CASSEEQGRGETQYF
. . TRBJ2-1 TRBV14 TGTGCCAGCAGCCAAGATGGGCAGAGCTCCTACAATGAGCAGTTCTTC CASSQDGQSSYNEQFF
. many TRBJ2-6 TRBV5-4 TGTGCCAGCAGCCGGGGCCACTCTGGGGCCAACGTCCTGACTTTC CASSRGHSGANVLTF
. . TRBJ2-1 TRBV9 TGTGCCAGCAGCGTAGGGAGCGGCAATGAGCAGTTCTTC CASSVGSGNEQFF
. . TRBJ2-3 TRBV27 TGTGCCAGTGGTACGGGGGCCTTCACAGATACGCAGTATTTT CASGTGAFTDTQYF
. few TRBJ1-6 TRBV6-5 TGTGCCAGCAGTTACTCGACAACTTCGCATTCACCCCTCCACTTT CASSYSTTSHSPLHF
. . TRBJ2-1 TRBV4-3 TGCGCCAGCAGCGTAGCTACCTACAATGAGCAGTTCTTC CASSVATYNEQFF
TRBD1 . TRBJ2-1 TRBV5-1 TGCGCCAGCAGCTTGGCGGGCCAGGGGGCGCATGAGCAGTTCTTC CASSLAGQGAHEQFF
TRBD1 . TRBJ2-4 TRBV2 TGTGCCAGCAGGGGACAGTCGTTCTTAGCCAAAAACATTCAGTACTTC CASRGQSFLAKNIQYF
TRBD2 . TRBJ2-1 TRBV14 TGTGCCAGCAGCACGACTAGCGGGAGGGAGTTCTTC CASSTTSGREFF
TRBD1 . TRBJ1-6 TRBV6-1 TGTGCCAGCAGTGAAACGCAGGGGGTTCCCCTCCACTTT CASSETQGVPLHF
. . TRBJ1-6 TRBV7-2 TGTGCCAGCAGTACCCAGGTCGCGACTTTTTCACCCCTCCACTTT CASSTQVATFSPLHF
. . TRBJ1-2 TRBV28 TGTGCCAGCAGTTTATTTGTCATATCTAGCTATGGCTACACCTTC CASSLFVISSYGYTF
. . TRBJ2-1 TRBV7-2 TGTGCCAGCACCCCGGCGGTCGCCTACAATGAGCAGTTCTTC CASTPAVAYNEQFF
. . TRBJ1-2 TRBV4-1 TGCGCCAGCAGCCACCCCACGGGGGGGCCCCCGGGCTACACCTTC CASSHPTGGPPGYTF
TRBD1 . TRBJ2-1 TRBV5-1 TGCGCCAGCAGCTCCTCGACAGGGGGCGCTTTCAATGAGCAGTTCTTC CASSSSTGGAFNEQFF
TRBD1 . TRBJ1-2 TRBV13 TGTGCCAGCAGTCATACCAGACAGGGAAAAAGGGGGGGCTACACCTTC CASSHTRQGKRGGYTF
TRBD2 . TRBJ2-7 TRBV5-4 TGTGCCAGCAGCTCGCGGGCTAGCGGGGCTCTCTCCTACGAGCAGTACTTC CASSSRASGALSYEQYF